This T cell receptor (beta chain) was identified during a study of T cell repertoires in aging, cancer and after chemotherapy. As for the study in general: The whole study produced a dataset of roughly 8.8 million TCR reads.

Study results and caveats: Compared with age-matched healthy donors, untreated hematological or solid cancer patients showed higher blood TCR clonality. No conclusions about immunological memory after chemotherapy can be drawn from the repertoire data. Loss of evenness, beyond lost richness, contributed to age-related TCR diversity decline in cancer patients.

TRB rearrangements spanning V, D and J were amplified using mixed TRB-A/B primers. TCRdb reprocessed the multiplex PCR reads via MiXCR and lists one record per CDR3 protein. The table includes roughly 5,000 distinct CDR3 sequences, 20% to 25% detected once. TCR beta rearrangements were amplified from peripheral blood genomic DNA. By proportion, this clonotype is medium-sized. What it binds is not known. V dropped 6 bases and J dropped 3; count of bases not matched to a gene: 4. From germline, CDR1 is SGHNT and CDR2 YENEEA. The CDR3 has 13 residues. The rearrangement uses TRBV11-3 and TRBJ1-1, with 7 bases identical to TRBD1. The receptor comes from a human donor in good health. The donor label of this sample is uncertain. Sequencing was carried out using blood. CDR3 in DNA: TGTGCCAGCAGAGGCCAGGGGGACACTGAAGCTTTCTTT. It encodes CASRGQGDTEAFF.